This T cell receptor (beta chain) was retrieved from a study of blood T cell repertoires in COVID-19. In the study overall: Acute-phase and convalescent COVID-19 samples originated in the United States, Italy and Spain. Sources were T cells, B-cell-depleted T cells, or PBMCs; the material itself was cDNA or gDNA.

In the authors' workflow: Amplifying reference gene primers gave estimates of nucleated cell counts. Measured with immunoSEQ multiplex PCR; TCRdb has only the in-frame clones, and not every one. D and trimming were read from the DNA, whereas the V and J calls and clone size are those reported in that table. The repertoire has some 120,000 clones, 82% of them found once; the top ten carry less than 8%. This CDR3 has 17 residues. The chain recombines TRBV21-1 with TRBJ2-5; the table's D call, TRBD2, has no DNA check behind it. TRBV21-1 is a listed pseudogene. This receptor was obtained from a man aged 70 or older with active or convalescent COVID-19. Material for sequencing was peripheral blood. The CDR3 region is CASSKSLLSEVRETQYF. In nucleotides, the CDR3 is TGTGCCAGCAGCAAATCGCTCCTATCGGAGGTCCGGGAGACCCAGTACTTC.